The 21 T cell receptor beta chains below were found in one sample sequenced in a study of cytomegalovirus exposure and HLA in healthy donors. With 60 Vbeta and 13 Jbeta primers, the PCR was carried out. Here immunoSEQ multiplex PCR was the method, and the copy in TCRdb shows in-frame clones only, minus some. The repertoire holds 59,000 or so clones, 85% seen once, with over 8.5% in the top ten. The sequenced material came from PBMCs. Source of these receptors: a female donor in good health and CMV-seronegative.

The gene calls are TRBV6-6 and TRBJ1-5; D possibly corresponds to TRBD1 (5 bases). The CDR3 runs to 15 residues. The V end was cut by 5 bases, the J end by 2 bases, with 13 bases between. Germline V gene data show CDR1 as MNHNY and CDR2 as SVGAGI (reference sequence). In DNA, the CDR3 is TGTGCCAGCAGTCAGTCGGGGGGGGGCAATCAGCCCCAGCATTTT. This gives the protein CASSQSGGGNQPQHF.

This clone was recorded a few times. This CDR3 reads CASSLAPTGGLEIDTQYF. CDR3 bases: TGTGCCAGCAGCTTAGCCCCGACAGGGGGCCTGGAAATAGATACGCAGTATTTT. The V gene is TRBV7-3, the J gene TRBJ2-3, with 10 bases lining up with TRBD1. Germline CDR1 is SGHTA and CDR2 is FQGTGA. The CDR3 length is 18 residues. The ends lost 2 bases at V and 5 bases at J; junction bases unmatched: 13.

The chain employs TRBV16 and TRBJ2-4; a weak D match, TRBD2 (7 bases). CDR3 size: 21 residues. Germline V gene data show CDR1 as KGHSY and CDR2 as FQNENV. V was clipped by 1 base and J by 4 bases, with 29 bases between them. CDR3 residues: CASSQLAPTSGHGGTKNIQYF. DNA of the CDR3: TGTGCCAGCAGCCAATTAGCCCCAACTTCCGGACACGGGGGGACAAAAAACATTCAGTACTTC.

V and J are TRBV6-6 and TRBJ2-6; D ambiguous. Trimming left V 7 bases short and J 1 base short, with 8 bases between. The CDR3 is 14 residues long. From germline, CDR1 is MNHNY and CDR2 SVGAGI (reference sequence). The DNA of the CDR3 is TGTGCCAGCACGCTGGAGTCTGGGGCCAACGTCCTGACTTTC. Amino acids: CASTLESGANVLTF.

This clone was seen once. The chain joins TRBV4-2 to TRBJ2-4; 9 bases match TRBD2. The germline CDR1 and CDR2 sequences are LGHNA and YNFKEQ. This CDR3 spans 14 amino acids. V was clipped by 1 base and J by 8 bases; unmatched bases: 3. CDR3 sequence: CASSQALAGYIQYF. For the CDR3, the DNA is TGTGCCAGCAGCCAAGCCCTAGCGGGGTACATTCAGTACTTC.

The rearrangement joins TRBV6-6 to TRBJ2-1; 11 bases map to TRBD2. There are 16 residues in the CDR3. Germline trimming cut 6 bases from V and 7 bases from J; bases unmatched to any gene: 11. In germline, CDR1 is MNHNY, CDR2 SVGAGI (reference sequence). CDR3 region: CASRDTSGGWYNEQFF. Here the CDR3 DNA reads TGTGCCAGCAGGGATACTAGCGGGGGATGGTATAATGAGCAGTTCTTC.

The chain is built from TRBV19 and TRBJ2-7, with 8 bases matching TRBD1. The CDR3 contains 16 residues. Germline CDR1 is LNHDA and CDR2 is SQIVND (reference sequence). The V and J ends lost 4 bases and 0 bases, in that order; junction bases with no gene match: 8. The CDR3 nucleotides read TGTGCCAGTAGTAAAAACGACAGGGGCATCTCCTACGAGCAGTACTTC. Translating gives CASSKNDRGISYEQYF.

This clone showed up just once. The genes are TRBV4-2 and TRBJ2-7; no clear D gene. This CDR3 comprises 15 residues. V was cut by 0 bases and J by 0 bases, with 9 bases left in between. Germline CDR1 LGHNA, CDR2 YNFKEQ. CDR3 in amino acids: CASSQEHLNSYEQYF. As DNA, the CDR3 is TGTGCCAGCAGCCAAGAACATCTGAACTCCTACGAGCAGTACTTC.

This clone has just one count. The gene calls are TRBV6-5 and TRBJ2-2; D is possibly TRBD1 (5 bases). Trimming took 1 base from V and 4 from J, leaving 13 bases between them. Germline CDR1 reads MNHEY; CDR2 reads SVGAGI. This CDR3 is 16 amino acids long. The CDR3: CASSYFSTVRTGELFF. CDR3 bases: TGTGCCAGCAGTTACTTCTCGACAGTCCGCACCGGGGAGCTGTTTTTT.

This clone is a singleton in its sample. The chain combines TRBV5-6 with TRBJ2-7, with 7 positions matching TRBD2. The V segment lost 0 bases and the J segment 6 bases; nucleotides outside the gene matches: 0. The CDR3 length is 12 residues. Germline loops: CDR1 SGHDT, CDR2 YYEEEE. The CDR3 sequence is CASSLGGGEQYF. CDR3 DNA sequence: TGTGCCAGCAGCTTGGGGGGGGGCGAGCAGTACTTC.

V is TRBV13 and J is TRBJ2-7; D may be TRBD2 (6 bases). Germline V gene data show CDR1 as PRHDT and CDR2 as FYEKMQ (reference sequence). Trimming took off 6 bases at V and 5 bases at J, with 14 bases between the two ends. The CDR3 sequence is 13 residues long. This CDR3 reads CASSLYRGNEQYF. CDR3 DNA: TGTGCCAGCAGTTTATATCGGGGGAACGAGCAGTACTTC.

This sequence joins TRBV5-5 and TRBJ1-3, with unresolved D. V lost 2 bases and J 0 bases, leaving 18 bases between the germline ends. CDR3 length: 18 amino acids. Germline CDR1 SGHKS, CDR2 YYEKEE (reference sequence). For the CDR3, the DNA is TGTGCCAGCAGCTTTCGCCTAAGTAATATGAACTCTGGAAACACCATATATTTT. This sequence encodes CASSFRLSNMNSGNTIYF. Together with reference TRBV5-5 and TRBJ1-3, the CDR3 gives the full variable domain: DAGVTQSPTHLIKTRGQQVTLRCSPISGHKSVSWYQQVLGQGPQFIFQYYEKEERGRGNFPDRFSARQFPNYSSELNVNALLLGDSALYLCASSFRLSNMNSGNTIYFGEGSWLTVV.

V is TRBV6-5 and J is TRBJ2-7, with TRBD1 as a possible D gene (5 bases). The germline V gene has CDR1 MNHEY and CDR2 SVGAGI. V was pared by 5 bases and J by 0 bases, with 8 bases between. The CDR3 length is 13 residues. CDR3 DNA: TGTGCCAGCAGTCGACAGTACTCCTACGAGCAGTACTTC. Amino acids: CASSRQYSYEQYF.

This clone was seen once. This chain connects TRBV27 to TRBJ2-2; D is possibly TRBD1 (5 bases). This CDR3 spans 14 amino acids. The germline CDR1 and CDR2 sequences are MNHEY and SMNVEV (reference sequence). Trimming removed 4 bases from V and 7 bases from J, with 13 bases in between. CDR3 DNA: TGTGCCAGCAGTTCTAGGGGATTCATCGGGGAGCTGTTTTTT. Translating gives CASSSRGFIGELFF.

This CDR3 reads CASSDSGGATDTQYF. CDR3 in DNA: TGTGCCAGCAGTGACTCCGGGGGGGCCACAGATACGCAGTATTTT. This chain uses TRBV6-4 with TRBJ2-3; 8 positions match TRBD2. CDR3 length: 15 amino acids. Germline CDR1 reads MRHNA; CDR2 reads SNTAGT. The ends lost 0 bases at V and 2 bases at J; junction bases unmatched: 1.

The V gene is TRBV21-1, the J gene TRBJ2-7; the table gives TRBD1 as D, unverified against the DNA. TRBV21-1 is deemed a pseudogene. This CDR3 comprises 15 residues. The CDR3 reads CASSKTRQGSYEQYF. The CDR3 nucleotides are TGTGCCAGCAGCAAGACCAGACAGGGCTCCTACGAGCAGTACTTC.

J is TRBJ2-5 and V is TRBV10-3; D possibly corresponds to TRBD1 (6 bases). Trimming took 2 bases from V and 3 from J, leaving 16 bases between them. The CDR3 runs to 16 residues. The germline V gene has CDR1 ENHRY and CDR2 SYGVKD. This chain's CDR3 is CAISEKAWTEEETQYF. The CDR3 bases are TGTGCCATCAGTGAGAAGGCGTGGACAGAGGAAGAGACCCAGTACTTC.

The chain joins TRBV7-2 to TRBJ2-4; 10 bases line up with TRBD2. The CDR3 spans 16 residues. Germline V gene sequence: CDR1 SGHTA, CDR2 FQGNSA. V lost 5 bases and J lost 2; bases outside the gene matches: 6. As DNA, the CDR3 is TGTGCCAGCAGCCCAAGACTAGCGGGTCCCAAAAACATTCAGTACTTC. It is translated as CASSPRLAGPKNIQYF.

To note about this clone: One end of the junction varies from germline; a read error may be responsible. This rearrangement joins TRBV15 to TRBJ2-6; TRBD1 is a possible D gene (5 bases). Germline V gene lookup returns CDR1 LNHNV and CDR2 YYDKDF (reference sequence). The CDR3 runs to 16 residues. The CDR3, as DNA: TGTGCCACCAGCAAGGATGTCGGCTCTGGGGCCAACGGCCTGACTTTC. Translation gives CATSKDVGSGANGLTF.

This chain joins TRBV2 and TRBJ2-7; TRBD1 matches at 7 bases. The V gene's germline CDR1 is SNHLY and CDR2 FYNNEI. The CDR3 runs to 13 residues. After removal of 5 bases from V and 2 bases from J, the junction contained 3 bases not matched to a gene. CDR3 sequence reads: CASSTGVPYEQYF. The CDR3, as DNA: TGTGCCAGCAGTACAGGGGTGCCCTACGAGCAGTACTTC.

The CDR3 sequence: CASSPGSTYTNYEQYF. The CDR3 DNA reads as TGTGCCAGCAGTCCGGGGTCGACATACACTAATTACGAGCAGTACTTC. The rearrangement links TRBV6-6 to TRBJ2-7; possible D gene TRBD2, 5 bases. CDR1 is MNHNY, CDR2 SVGAGI, per germline (reference sequence). The V gene lost 5 bases and the J gene lost 4 bases, with 21 bases spanning the gap. The CDR3 has 16 amino acids.